This T cell receptor beta chain appears in the sequencing data of a study of T cell changes during pregnancy in multiple sclerosis. Germline assignment: CDR1 MNHEY and CDR2 SVGAGI. The CDR3 contains 14 residues. V lost 0 bases, J lost 5 bases, and 7 bases lay in between. Only in-frame clones appear in the TCRdb table, and some are missing; sequencing was by immunoSEQ multiplex PCR. The data show around 70,000 clones, with about 90% seen just once and 0.86% held by the top ten. This TCR derives from a female donor with multiple sclerosis, enrolled in a pregnancy study. The chain recombines TRBV6-5 with TRBJ2-2; a weak D match, TRBD1 (5 bases). The specimen was peripheral blood, collected in the second trimester of pregnancy. CDR3 DNA: TGTGCCAGCAGTTACTCTAGGGGAACCGGGGAGCTGTTTTTT. Translated, it gives CASSYSRGTGELFF.